The present T cell receptor (beta chain) was sequenced within a study of OX40 agonist ivuxolimab in advanced cancers. On the study more broadly: Cohort: approximately 79% men, mean age 60, aged about 23 to 80. Whole-study findings and limits: Both CD4+ and CD8+ T cell populations in blood had undergone clonal expansion by week 6 at 0.1 to 3.0 mg/kg.

TCRdb keeps only in-frame clones here, not all; method: immunoSEQ multiplex PCR. The sample includes just under 80,000 clones, about 83% of them seen just once. Notes on this clone: Its antigen is currently unknown.

CDR3 length equals 16 residues. In germline, CDR1 is SGHDN, CDR2 FVKESK. The V gene lost 1 base and the J gene lost 2 bases, with 14 bases spanning the gap. The sample in question was CD4+ or CD8+ T cells sorted from blood, obtained in a trial of the OX40 agonist ivuxolimab. This rearrangement joins TRBV14 to TRBJ1-2; D unclear. The receptor was derived from an adult with an advanced solid tumor such as melanoma, head and neck, liver or kidney cancer. The CDR3 DNA follows: TGTGCCAGCAGCCAAGTCGAGTCTTGGAAGAACTATGGCTACACCTTC. It yields the protein CASSQVESWKNYGYTF.